These T cell receptor beta chains were read from a single sample in a study of T-cell memory formation after mild COVID-19. TCRdb independently ran MiXCR on the 5' RACE reads; one entry per CDR3 protein. This sample carries 450,000 or so distinct CDR3 sequences, 20% to 25% of them seen once, and the ten largest clones take around an eighth. Sequenced input: PBMCs or a T cell subset sorted from them (not recorded which). The source is an adult woman who had mild COVID-19 (a few samples of this study predate the infection). Cell type and time point are not known. CDR3s include the opening cysteine and the closing phenylalanine or tryptophan. The D gene is left open where the match is weak. Where a row states a size, it is once, few, many or the class of an expanded clone; other rows omit it.

d_call j_call clone_size v_call cdr3_nt cdr3_aa
. TRBJ2-2 many TRBV7-6 TGTGCCAGCAGCTTAAGTAGCACCGGGGAGCTGTTTTTT CASSLSSTGELFF
. TRBJ1-1 . TRBV25-1 TGTGCCAGCAGCGAAGGCTATAAGGTGAACACTGAAGCTTTCTTT CASSEGYKVNTEAFF
. TRBJ2-3 . TRBV5-1 TGCGCCAGCAGCCCCGGGACTCGAGCCTCAGATACGCAGTATTTT CASSPGTRASDTQYF
TRBD1 TRBJ1-2 . TRBV7-6 TGTGCCAGCAGCCAACGCCCTAGGGACAGCTCTTCCTATGGCTACACCTTC CASSQRPRDSSSYGYTF
. TRBJ1-6 few TRBV5-1 TGCGCCAGCAGCTTGGCAAGGACAAATAATTCACCCCTCCACTTT CASSLARTNNSPLHF
. TRBJ2-3 few TRBV5-4 TGTGCCAGCAGCTTGGGGATAGCGGATACAGATACGCAGTATTTT CASSLGIADTDTQYF
TRBD1 TRBJ1-5 few TRBV9 TGTGCCAGCAGCTGGACAGGGTCCCAGCCCCAGCATTTT CASSWTGSQPQHF
. TRBJ2-7 . TRBV7-9 TGTGCCAGCAGCCGGGGGGCCTACTACGAGCAGTACTTC CASSRGAYYEQYF
TRBD2 TRBJ2-1 . TRBV20-1 TGCAGTGCTGGGAGCGGGAGGGCCGGATCCTACAATGAGCAGTTCTTC CSAGSGRAGSYNEQFF
TRBD1 TRBJ1-2 . TRBV6-5 TGTGCCAGCAGTTATCTACAGGGGTCAAGTGGCTACACCTTC CASSYLQGSSGYTF
. TRBJ2-3 few TRBV30 TGTGCCTGGAGTGTATGGCAGGGGAGAGGGGCAGATACGCAGTATTTT CAWSVWQGRGADTQYF
TRBD1 TRBJ1-2 . TRBV12-3/TRBV12-4 TGTGCCAGCAGTCTCAAAAGGGGGCAGATCTATGGCTACACCTTC CASSLKRGQIYGYTF
TRBD1 TRBJ2-1 few TRBV7-3 TGTGCCAGCAGCGACAGGGTTAGCTCCTACAATGAGCAGTTCTTC CASSDRVSSYNEQFF
. TRBJ2-7 . TRBV27 TGTGCCAGCAGAAGAAACCACGAGCAGTACTTC CASRRNHEQYF
. TRBJ2-3 few TRBV27 TGTGCCAGCACTAGCTTGGGGAGAGATACGCAGTATTTT CASTSLGRDTQYF
TRBD1 TRBJ1-5 . TRBV6-5 TGTGCCAGCAGCGAAGACAGGGGGAGGAATCAGCCCCAGCATTTT CASSEDRGRNQPQHF
. TRBJ1-1 once TRBV2 TGTGCCAGCAGTGGGGGGGGGCAGGGTCGTGAAGCTTTCTTT CASSGGGQGREAFF
. TRBJ1-2 once TRBV5-1 TGCGCCAGCAGCCCGGGGGGACACGACTACACCTTC CASSPGGHDYTF
. TRBJ1-4 . TRBV20-1 TGCAGTGCTAGGTCCAAGCCTGATGAAAAACTGTTTTTT CSARSKPDEKLFF
TRBD2 TRBJ2-5 . TRBV11-2 TGTGCCAGCAGCCCTCCGGGACTAGAAGAGACCCAGTACTTC CASSPPGLEETQYF
TRBD1 TRBJ1-2 . TRBV28 TGTGCCAGCAATGTCAGGGGGCGAGTGAGGGGCTACACCTTC CASNVRGRVRGYTF